This T cell receptor (beta chain) emerged from a study of technical replicates of blood from several donors. Some clones are missing from TCRdb's copy, which holds only in-frame ones; the method was immunoSEQ multiplex PCR. The table records roughly 90,000 clones, 94% of them present only once. CDR3 length equals 15 residues. V lost 0 bases to trimming and J lost 1 base, with 9 bases between them. The germline CDR1 and CDR2 sequences are SGHRS and YFSETQ. Regarding this clone: Within the sample, other DNA sequences also encode this same CDR3.

The sequencing sample was made of T cells isolated from PBMCs. The TCR originated in a human donor in good health. The chain uses TRBV5-1 and TRBJ2-3, with D tentatively TRBD2 (6 bases). The CDR3 spells CASSLGGGGTDTQYF. The CDR3 DNA sequence: TGCGCCAGCAGCTTGGGGGGCGGGGGCACAGATACGCAGTATTTT.